This T cell receptor beta chain was recovered during a study of high-grade serous ovarian cancer treatment subgroups. Tumor tissue was taken before any definitive surgery or chemotherapy was given. Data came from immunoSEQ multiplex PCR; TCRdb stores just in-frame clones and leaves some out. The table has about 8,000 clones, 50% to 75% seen once. The germline gives CDR1 MDHEN, CDR2 SYDVKM. Trimming cost V 7 bases and J 4 bases; bases outside gene matches: 13. The CDR3 covers 18 residues. The TCR was taken from a human donor with high-grade serous ovarian cancer. The genes are TRBV28 and TRBJ2-6, with 10 positions matching TRBD1. Material for sequencing was tumor tissue. CDR3 coding DNA: TGTGCCAGCACCCCCGAGGGACAGGGGTCCTACGGGGCCAACGTCCTGACTTTC. Amino acid sequence: CASTPEGQGSYGANVLTF.